Described below is a single TCR beta chain sequence and its context. The table lists this clonotype with a few counts. Its binding antigen is unknown. Per-base qualities were not stored, and no clone one base away is much larger. For CDR1 and CDR2, the germline V gene lists KGHSH and LQKENI. The CDR3 starts with the cysteine, ends with the phenylalanine, and has 16 residues. The DNA shown is the 48-base CDR3, in frame from base 1. Cut back by 1 base and 9 bases, the V and J ends lie 22 bases apart. This entry belongs to a study of identical twins listed by TCRdb under 2016. About the full investigation: To test whether fetal clonotypes persist, the study used deep sequencing on TCR alpha and beta repertoires from monozygotic twins, unrelated adults of various ages, and cord blood. To rule out contamination, replicate twin experiments were performed at different times with different library preparation protocols.

All donors were healthy Caucasians. Three pairs of female monozygotic twins, all aged about 18 to 30 years, were included in the twin cohort. CD4+ and CD8+ T cell populations were isolated with positive isolation kits from Invitrogen. The paper as a whole reports these results and caveats: The excess sharing between twins in beta out-of-frame sequences was weaker because fewer shared sequences reduced the signal-to-noise ratio. Fewer insertions were carried by abundant cord blood beta clonotypes; a weaker similar trend was observed in young adult naive repertoires, while no such trend was observed in memory repertoires. Zero-insertion analyses could be partly confounded by invariant T cells such as MAIT and iNKT, though diverse VJ usage argued against such confounding for most clonotypes. Compared with coincidental sharing between unrelated individuals, out-of-frame TCR alpha sequences shared between twins had an excess of sequences with low generation probability. In monozygotic twins, out-of-frame TCR alpha sharing was systematically underestimated by recombination models, although the models agreed with sharing between unrelated individuals. Because the same donors could not be followed over many years, the conclusions relied on cross-sectional statistical analysis.

Library generation was performed with 5' RACE. The run used an Illumina HiSeq 2000. A universal primer binding site was added through template switching, and the final cDNA carried a unique molecular identifier so that TCR cDNA molecules could be counted accurately. Specific primers in the conserved constant-segment region were used to synthesize first-strand cDNA for the TCR alpha and beta chains. To control for contamination, every cDNA library was double barcoded, receiving both a SMART-Mk sample barcode and Illumina barcodes. TruSeq adapter sequences, together with Illumina sample barcodes, were added in two successive PCR steps. The TCR alpha and beta cDNA libraries were sequenced on the Illumina HiSeq platform using custom primers. The authors processed their data as follows. Raw reads were processed with MiGEC to extract unique molecular identifiers, and MiXCR was used to determine CDR3 positions. For each individual, recombination models were inferred using an EM algorithm with the repgenHMM and IGoR tools. The analysis of shared clonotypes was done with the tcR package in R, with sharing normalized by the product of cloneset sizes. To study raw recombination without the effects of thymic and clonal selection, out-of-frame nonproductive sequences were analyzed. TCRdb applied fastp at Q25 and MiXCR to the public reads, then kept only in-frame beta chains. Here each entry gathers all rows of one CDR3 protein and keeps the most common genes and DNA. What appears here as the V and J calls and clone size reflects TCRdb's work, not the paper's. Recorded for this sample are 500,000 to 550,000 distinct CDR3 sequences; about 20% of them occurred a single time. The leading ten clones occupy about 0.99% of the sample.

The data also belong to a second study, concerning T cells expressing NK-cell markers. Drawing on the second study: TCR beta-chain repertoires were profiled in sorted CD3+CD56+NKG2C+, CD3+CD56+NKG2C- and CD3+CD56-NKG2C+ T-cell subsets from several donors. Seven of the eight sequenced donors were HCMV-seropositive and one was HCMV-seronegative. To restrict sorting to alphabetaTCR-expressing T cells, an anti-gammadeltaTCR antibody was added in several experiments. In more than 5 donors, the dominant CD3+CD56+NKG2C+ clonotypes ranked among the top 10 CD8+ clonotypes, making up about 1.0-7.5% of CD8+ T cells. Those dominant clonotypes were again the most abundant among CD3+CD56-NKG2C+ cells in a few donors, at about 25-60.1%. It remained unclear whether the expanded NKG2C-expressing T cell clones were specific for HCMV antigens. The study sequenced eight donors, all healthy volunteers chosen at random: three men and five women. To determine HCMV serostatus, a commercial ELISA kit was used to detect HCMV-specific IgG in serum. MIGEC handled demultiplexing of the reads and grouping by UMI, while MiTCR was used to assemble and quantify clonotypes. To exclude erroneous sequences, only TCR cDNA sequences supported by at least two reads were retained. The tcR package was used for downstream repertoire analysis, and clonotypes were matched between fractions using CDR3 nucleotide sequence together with V segment. VDJmatch was used to annotate antigen specificity against VDJdb, with one amino acid substitution in CDR3 allowed.

Source material: CD4+ T cells sorted from blood. The receptor was derived from a woman between 18 and 30 years old in good health. The chain couples TRBV18 to TRBJ2-7; possibly the D gene is TRBD2, per 5 matching bases. The DNA sequence is TGTGCCAGCTCACCACACAACGCGGGCCCCCTAAACGGGCAGTACTTC. Translated, it gives CASSPHNAGPLNGQYF.